The T cell receptor (beta chain) under discussion was sequenced for a study of OX40 agonist ivuxolimab in advanced cancers. Regarding the study in general: Ivuxolimab was a fully human IgG2 agonistic monoclonal antibody targeting the costimulatory receptor OX40 (CD134). Intravenous ivuxolimab was administered to patients every 2 weeks at six dose levels: 0.01, 0.1, 0.3, 1.5, 3 and 10 mg/kg. Of the approximately 54 dose-escalation patients, hepatocellular carcinoma was present in some 19, melanoma in around 15, renal cell carcinoma in 9 and head and neck cancer in 9. In the dose-escalation cohort, more than 75% of patients were male, and the mean age was roughly 60 years, with a range of about 23 to 85. Prior anti-PD-1, anti-PD-L1 or anti-CTLA-4 therapy was permitted, and approximately 39% of dose-escalation patients had received checkpoint inhibitors. Partial responses were achieved by three dose-escalation patients, of whom one had hepatocellular carcinoma and two had cutaneous melanoma. The purpose of peripheral TCRbeta sequencing was to test whether ivuxolimab changed TCR sequence diversity and led to clonal T-cell expansion. The paper covers the monotherapy dose-escalation part of the phase I ivuxolimab trial, which included N ≈ 50 patients.

The trial excluded patients who had a history of autoimmune disease or were on systemic immunosuppression. Peripheral blood for TCR sequencing was collected from all dose cohorts at baseline, on cycle 4 day 1, and on cycle 7 day 1. The samples were taken from a phase I, first-in-human, multicenter, open-label dose-escalation trial of ivuxolimab. Adults with locally advanced or metastatic melanoma, renal cell, hepatocellular, or head and neck squamous cell carcinoma were enrolled in the trial. Before TCR sequencing, CD4+ T cells and CD8+ T cells from peripheral blood were sorted into separate populations. For sequencing of the TCRbeta CDR3 region, genomic DNA was extracted from the sorted cells. The immunoSEQ Assay was used to sequence the TCRbeta CDR3 regions. The table was pulled from immuneACCESS by TCRdb, which kept in-frame rearrangements only. Such tables lose some clones; where checked, under half of the loss comes from unresolved V genes, and the rest has no known cause. Across this sample there are fewer than 100,000 clones, with about 79% seen only once. The top ten constitute more than 1.1% of the sample.

Study-wide conclusions, independent of this receptor: On average, CD8+ T cells showed more expanded clones than CD4+ T cells after ivuxolimab. Which antigens the clonally expanded peripheral T cells were specific for was not determined. In the 0.1-3.0 mg/kg groups, partial responders had among the lowest normalized peripheral clonal expansion, particularly in CD8+ T cells. Low levels of normalized T-cell clonal expansion were also seen in some patients who did not respond. At doses from 0.1 to 3.0 mg/kg, clonal expansion was seen in both CD4+ and CD8+ blood T cells between baseline and week 6.

Comment on this clone: The antigen this receptor binds is unknown. No base-level quality is on record; no much larger clone is a single base apart.

Including cysteine and phenylalanine, the CDR3 has 15 amino acids. Only the CDR3 region is kept as DNA, spanning 45 bases read in frame from base 1. The germline ends are 11 bases apart after V is trimmed by 5 bases and J by 0 bases. CDR1 SGHVS and CDR2 FQNEAQ were looked up in the germline V gene. The source was CD4+ or CD8+ T cells sorted from blood, collected in a trial of the OX40 agonist ivuxolimab. This sequence uses TRBV7-8 and TRBJ1-3; there is no confident call for the D gene. This TCR was recovered from an adult with an advanced solid tumor such as melanoma, head and neck, liver or kidney cancer. The CDR3 sequence is CASSPRSDSGNTIYF. The DNA sequence follows: TGTGCCAGCAGCCCTCGGTCGGACTCTGGAAACACCATATATTTT.